The present T cell receptor (beta chain) was sequenced within a study of tumor and adjacent non-tumor tissue in lung cancer. Regarding the study as a whole: Tumor tissue had significantly higher TCR diversity than normal lung. Patients with more diverse tumor TCRs had worse survival.

Three rounds of nested PCR, following a modified ARM-PCR protocol, produced the TCRbeta library. TCRdb used MiXCR to reprocess the multiplex PCR reads, holding one entry per CDR3 protein. The sample lists over 80,000 distinct CDR3 sequences, roughly 78% seen once, with around 30% in the top ten. V shed 4 bases and J shed 0 bases, with 8 bases lying between them. The germline V gene encodes CDR1 MNHNS and CDR2 SASEGT. The CDR3 sequence is 14 residues long. This sample's RNA came from whole unsorted tissue. This non-tumor lung sample came from over 3 cm beyond the tumor edge. A few counts support this clonotype. Its antigen is as yet unknown.

The chain recombines TRBV6-1 with TRBJ2-3; D might be TRBD2 (6 bases). The clonotype comes from a man aged 60 to 75 with small cell lung cancer. Sequenced input: distant non-tumor lung tissue. CDR3 nucleotide sequence: TGTGCCAGCAGTGTCGGGACTAGCACAGATACGCAGTATTTT. Translation: CASSVGTSTDTQYF.